The text below deals with one T cell receptor beta chain. What this receptor recognizes is not known. Base quality data are lacking; no much larger clone is found one base away. As encoded in the germline V gene, CDR1 is MGHDK while CDR2 is SYGVNS. V and J lose 6 bases and 11 bases, and a span of 16 bases separates them. CDR3 length: 12 amino acids, cysteine to phenylalanine. CDR3 DNA is the only sequence kept; it has 36 bases, read in frame from the first base. These data are taken from a study of a mutant IDH1 vaccine in newly diagnosed glioma (dated by TCRdb to about 2021). Turning to the overall study: Vaccination began 4-6 weeks after radiotherapy alone, or alongside temozolomide cycles in the chemotherapy-containing groups. Of the approximately 29 treated patients, around 62% were male and approximately 40% were female, and a mean age of roughly 37 years was recorded. Before enrollment, most patients had been given radiochemotherapy with temozolomide as standard therapy, while the rest had received either radiotherapy alone or temozolomide alone. The week-35 safety follow-up was designated visit V12, and the week-47 end of study was designated visit V13. Peripheral blood was collected at six visits: V03 (baseline), V05, V07, V10, V12 and V13. Longitudinal TCRB deep sequencing was performed for some 25 treated patients wherever samples were available for exploratory analyses.

Broad study findings and their caveats: It was noted by the authors that analyses of patient blood samples could not be reproduced owing to sample limitations. Availability determined which PBMC samples were chosen for TCRB deep sequencing. Across multiple MHC alleles, vaccine-induced immune responses were seen in approximately 93% of patients. Changes in the top peripheral T cell clonotypes picked up by TCRB sequencing did not appear to be linked to pseudoprogression.

Library preparation used the immunoSEQ multiplex PCR assay. Rearranged TCR beta chain sequences were amplified with the hsTCRB Kit following the manufacturer's protocol. An Illumina MiSeq was used to sequence the TCRB libraries. Under the source paper's analysis protocol: The kit vendor's proprietary platform handled demultiplexing, trimming and gene mapping. The immuneACCESS repertoire file appears here via TCRdb, limited to in-frame rearrangements. These files lack a portion of the clones; in checked studies, under half of the deficit traces to unresolved V genes, and the cause of the others is not known. D and trimming were read from the DNA, whereas the V and J calls and clone size are those reported in that table. A total of around 32,000 clones appear in this sample, 60% to 85% of them only once. The top ten clonotypes cover almost 9.5% of the sample. The time point label, as the study defines it: week 35, safety follow-up. A 20-mer mutant IDH1 peptide at 300 micrograms in Montanide made up each vaccine dose, which was injected subcutaneously together with topical imiquimod. Patients were given eight vaccinations, in weeks 1, 3, 5, 7, 11, 15, 19 and 23, which matched visits V03 through V10. Donors had newly diagnosed WHO grade 3 or 4 IDH1-mutant astrocytomas with loss of nuclear ATRX. The samples were drawn from NOA16, a multicentre, single-arm, open-label phase I trial in Germany that tested a mutant IDH1 peptide vaccine in humans for the first time. Genomic DNA for TCRB sequencing was isolated from EDTA blood with the DNeasy Blood and Tissue Kit.

The chain was built from TRBV25-1 and TRBJ1-1, with a tentative D gene TRBD1 over 5 matching bases. This sample comprised PBMCs, obtained from a glioma patient whose treatment included an IDH1 peptide vaccine. The sequence was collected from a woman aged 25-40 years with glioma. Some clones in this sample may be carry-over from other donors' samples. The DNA is TGTGCCAGCAGGGGACTACCGATTAGGGCTTTCTTT. Its coded protein is CASRGLPIRAFF. Full variable domain (CDR3 extended with the reference TRBV25-1 and TRBJ1-1 proteins): EADIYQTPRYLVIGTGKKITLECSQTMGHDKMYWYQQDPGMELHLIHYSYGVNSTEKGDLSSESTVSRIRTEHFPLTLESARPSHTSQYLCASRGLPIRAFFGQGTRLTVV.